Below are 26 T cell receptor beta chains sequenced from a single sample in a study of blood T cell repertoires in COVID-19 (dated by TCRdb to 2019 to 2021). Receptors were amplified or captured by the immunoSEQ multiplex PCR assay. TCRdb's version of the immuneACCESS table is confined to in-frame rearrangements and falls short of the full clone set. An unresolved V gene accounts for under half of the shortfall where checked; the remainder is of unknown origin. The sample includes 150,000 or so clones, with 75% to 90% observed a single time. The ten top clones hold 4% of the sample. Sample: PBMCs or T cells enriched from blood (not recorded which). These receptors all stem from a woman aged 40 to 55 who had been exposed to COVID-19.

V gene TRBV20-1 combines with J gene TRBJ2-5, with D perhaps matching TRBD1 or TRBD2 (6 bases each). Trimming stripped 3 bases from V and 4 bases from J, with 9 bases between. In germline, CDR1 is DFQATT, CDR2 SNEGSKA (reference sequence). The CDR3 totals 12 residues. The CDR3: CSASEGGETQYF. The CDR3 nucleotides read TGCAGTGCTAGTGAGGGGGGAGAGACCCAGTACTTC.

The chain recombines TRBV2 with TRBJ1-5, with 7 nucleotides matching TRBD1. Germline CDR1 SNHLY, CDR2 FYNNEI. There are 16 residues in the CDR3. The junction had 6 bases not matched to a gene; V was cut back by 4 bases and J by 0 bases. In DNA, the CDR3 is TGTGCCAGCAGTGGACAGGGAGTCCATAGCAATCAGCCCCAGCATTTT. Translation gives CASSGQGVHSNQPQHF.

The chain employs TRBV7-2 and TRBJ1-5; D is unresolved. The V end lost 5 bases, the J end lost 1 base, and 12 bases lay between the germline ends. CDR3 size: 15 residues. CDR1 SGHTA and CDR2 FQGNSA come from the germline V gene. The CDR3 DNA reads as TGTGCCAGCAGCCCCAGGCCGGGGAGCAATCAGCCCCAGCATTTT. Translating gives CASSPRPGSNQPQHF.

The chain uses TRBV10-1 and TRBJ1-2; D ambiguous. Trimming shortened V by 9 bases and J by 4 bases, and 18 bases separated the two germline ends. This CDR3 has 14 amino acids. Per the germline V gene, CDR1 is WNHNN and CDR2 is SYGVQD (reference sequence). CDR3 loop: CASPEKEFGYGYTF. The CDR3 coding sequence is TGCGCCAGTCCTGAGAAGGAGTTCGGCTATGGCTACACCTTC.

This chain uses TRBV19 with TRBJ1-1; D unresolved. The V end was cut by 5 bases, the J end by 3 bases, with 10 bases between. CDR1 LNHDA and CDR2 SQIVND come from the germline V gene (reference sequence). The CDR3 loop spans 13 amino acids. This chain's CDR3 is CASSWRADTEAFF. CDR3 bases: TGTGCCAGTAGTTGGCGTGCGGACACTGAAGCTTTCTTT. Combining the CDR3 with reference TRBV19 and TRBJ1-1 gives the whole variable domain DGGITQSPKYLFRKEGQNVTLSCEQNLNHDAMYWYRQDPGQGLRLIYYSQIVNDFQKGDIAEGYSVSREKKESFPLTVTSAQKNPTAFYLCASSWRADTEAFFGQGTRLTVV.

This clone was recorded many times. The rearrangement uses TRBV7-9 and TRBJ1-5; TRBD1 agrees at 7 bases. Germline CDR1 is SEHNR and CDR2 is FQNEAQ (reference sequence). This CDR3 has 17 residues. V dropped 4 bases and J dropped 5; count of bases not matched to a gene: 14. This CDR3 is CASSSNRQGLGDQPQHF. In DNA, the CDR3 is TGTGCCAGCAGCTCCAATCGACAGGGTTTAGGCGATCAGCCCCAGCATTTT. Full variable domain (rest looked up from reference TRBV7-9 and TRBJ1-5): DTGVSQNPRHKITKRGQNVTFRCDPISEHNRLYWYRQTLGQGPEFLTYFQNEAQLEKSRLLSDRFSAERPKGSFSTLEIQRTEQGDSAMYLCASSSNRQGLGDQPQHFGDGTRLSIL.

The V and J genes are TRBV5-4 and TRBJ2-3, with 13 bases lining up with TRBD2. Germline loops: CDR1 SGHNT, CDR2 YYREEE (reference sequence). V shed 4 bases, J shed 5 bases, and the junction held 7 bases outside the gene matches. The CDR3 contains 16 residues. The CDR3 DNA reads TGTGCCAGCAGCCTCAGACTAGCGGGGGGAGGAGATACGCAGTATTTT. This codes for CASSLRLAGGGDTQYF. Together with reference TRBV5-4 and TRBJ2-3, the CDR3 gives the full variable domain: ETGVTQSPTHLIKTRGQQVTLRCSSQSGHNTVSWYQQALGQGPQFIFQYYREEENGRGNFPPRFSGLQFPNYSSELNVNALELDDSALYLCASSLRLAGGGDTQYFGPGTRLTVL.

The chain employs TRBV11-2 and TRBJ1-2, with 7 bases lining up with TRBD1. CDR1 SGHAT and CDR2 FQNNGV come from the germline V gene. V shed 5 bases and J 2 bases; nucleotides not matched to a gene: 2. This CDR3 has 13 residues. The CDR3 DNA reads TGTGCCAGCAGCGTACAGGGGAACTATGGCTACACCTTC. It translates to CASSVQGNYGYTF.

CDR3 loop: CASSRGQGNTEQFF. Here the CDR3 DNA reads TGTGCCAGCAGCCGGGGACAGGGGAACACTGAGCAGTTCTTC. V and J are TRBV5-4 and TRBJ2-1; 10 nucleotides align to TRBD1. Germline values: CDR1 SGHNT, CDR2 YYREEE (reference sequence). The CDR3 has 14 residues. J was trimmed by 9 bases and V by 4 bases; bases with no gene match: 7.

The chain links TRBV5-1 to TRBJ1-2, with D tentatively TRBD1 (6 bases). The CDR3 loop spans 13 amino acids. Looked up from germline, CDR1 is SGHRS and CDR2 is YFSETQ. Trimming shortened V by 4 bases and J by 4 bases, and 11 bases separated the two germline ends. CDR3 DNA sequence: TGCGCCAGCAGCCTGCAGGGGAGCTATGGCTACACCTTC. This gives the protein CASSLQGSYGYTF.

This clone was detected only a few times. This chain connects TRBV27 to TRBJ1-5; TRBD1 aligns across 10 bases. The V gene end was trimmed by 7 bases and the J gene end by 7 bases; junction bases not matched to a gene: 7. This CDR3 has 14 amino acids. The germline V gene has CDR1 MNHEY and CDR2 SMNVEV (reference sequence). The CDR3 DNA follows: TGTGCCAGCAAACTGACAGGGGGCCGACAGCCCCAGCATTTT. Encoded protein: CASKLTGGRQPQHF.

The chain couples TRBV10-1 to TRBJ1-6; D is ambiguous. Trimming removed 3 bases at V and 8 bases at J, with 5 bases between. Germline loops: CDR1 WNHNN, CDR2 SYGVQD (reference sequence). The CDR3 contains 12 residues. CDR3 residues: CASSDGDSPLHF. In DNA form, the CDR3 reads TGCGCCAGCAGTGACGGGGATTCACCCCTCCACTTT.

The chain combines TRBV28 with TRBJ1-1, with 7 bases fitting TRBD1. The CDR3 contains 16 residues. Trimming at V came to 4 bases and at J to 5 bases, leaving 13 bases not matched to a gene. Germline V gene lookup returns CDR1 MDHEN and CDR2 SYDVKM. This chain's CDR3 is CASSSPQGTGGTEAFF. CDR3 nucleotide sequence: TGTGCCAGCAGTTCCCCACAGGGGACCGGTGGGACTGAAGCTTTCTTT.

The chain is built from TRBV5-1 and TRBJ2-5; 10 bases are a match to TRBD2. Per the germline V gene, CDR1 is SGHRS and CDR2 is YFSETQ. The CDR3 length is 14 residues. With 5 bases clipped from V and 4 bases from J, the junction kept 5 bases outside the gene matches. For the CDR3, the DNA is TGCGCCAGCAGTTATGGACTAGCGGTAGAGACCCAGTACTTC. Translating it yields CASSYGLAVETQYF.

This sequence joins TRBV19 and TRBJ1-5; 7 bases line up with TRBD1. This CDR3 spans 14 amino acids. J was trimmed by 4 bases and V by 6 bases; bases with no gene match: 6. The germline V gene encodes CDR1 LNHDA and CDR2 SQIVND (reference sequence). CDR3 in amino acids: CASRFDRENQPQHF. The CDR3 bases are TGTGCCAGTAGGTTCGACAGGGAGAATCAGCCCCAGCATTTT.

The J gene is TRBJ2-1, the V gene TRBV20-1; a weak D match, TRBD1 (5 bases). Looked up from germline, CDR1 is DFQATT and CDR2 is SNEGSKA (reference sequence). This CDR3 has 11 residues. V gave up 0 bases and J gave up 9 bases, with 6 bases separating them. This chain's CDR3 is CSARDRVEQFF. Written as DNA, the CDR3 is TGCAGTGCTAGAGACAGGGTTGAGCAGTTCTTC.

In its sample, this clone was seen once. In DNA, the CDR3 is TGTGCCAGCAGCCCTAGTGGTGCGGGATACGAGACCCAGTACTTC. The encoded protein is CASSPSGAGYETQYF. V usage is TRBV11-2 and J usage is TRBJ2-5; tentatively, D is TRBD2 (6 bases). The V gene's germline CDR1 is SGHAT and CDR2 FQNNGV. This CDR3 is 15 amino acids long. V lost 5 bases and J 5 bases, leaving 18 bases between the germline ends.

V and J are TRBV11-2 and TRBJ1-4; D gene uncertain. CDR3 size: 15 residues. Trimming pared 5 bases from V and 6 bases from J, leaving 16 bases between. Per the germline V gene, CDR1 is SGHAT and CDR2 is FQNNGV. As DNA, the CDR3 is TGTGCCAGCAGCCCACAGTCCGTCGGATATGAAAAACTGTTTTTT. It is translated as CASSPQSVGYEKLFF. The whole variable domain, remainder taken from reference TRBV11-2 and TRBJ1-4, is EAGVAQSPRYKIIEKRQSVAFWCNPISGHATLYWYQQILGQGPKLLIQFQNNGVVDDSQLPKDRFSAERLKGVDSTLKIQPAKLEDSAVYLCASSPQSVGYEKLFFGSGTQLSVL.

The chain is built from TRBV11-2 and TRBJ2-7, with D hard to call. Germline assignment: CDR1 SGHAT and CDR2 FQNNGV. V was trimmed by 2 bases and J by 4 bases, leaving 6 bases between them. The CDR3 runs to 12 residues. In DNA form, the CDR3 reads TGTGCCAGCAGCTTATCGCGATACGAGCAGTACTTC. It codes for CASSLSRYEQYF.

The gene calls are TRBV24-1 and TRBJ1-6; no firm D call. The CDR3 sequence is 17 residues long. CDR1 is KGHDR, CDR2 SFDVKD, per germline. The germline V and J ends were trimmed by 9 bases and 5 bases, with 22 bases remaining between them. The CDR3 spells CATRRPSGGVHNSPLHF. In DNA, the CDR3 is TGTGCCACCCGACGTCCGTCGGGCGGGGTGCATAATTCACCCCTCCACTTT.

The chain is built from TRBV5-1 and TRBJ2-1; a weak D match, TRBD1 (7 bases). The V gene's germline CDR1 is SGHRS and CDR2 YFSETQ. V gave up 4 bases and J gave up 6 bases, with 14 bases separating them. The CDR3 length is 14 residues. The CDR3 reads CASSRTGGVNEQFF. CDR3 nucleotides: TGCGCCAGCAGCCGGACAGGAGGGGTCAATGAGCAGTTCTTC.

The chain couples TRBV20-1 to TRBJ2-7; 7 bases agree with TRBD1. This CDR3 is 11 amino acids long. Germline CDR1 DFQATT, CDR2 SNEGSKA (reference sequence). Unmatched junction bases numbered 3, after V lost 5 bases and J lost 5 bases. The CDR3 is CSALQGNEQYF. CDR3 nucleotide sequence: TGCAGTGCTTTACAGGGGAACGAGCAGTACTTC.

This clone was picked up one time. The chain employs TRBV12-3 or TRBV12-4 and TRBJ1-1; no definite D call. The V end was cut by 6 bases, the J end by 10 bases, with 12 bases between. CDR3 size: 11 residues. The DNA for the CDR3 is TGTGCCAGCAGCCTCGACATGAGAGCTTTCTTT. This codes for CASSLDMRAFF.

This clone was observed a single time. The J gene is TRBJ1-4, the V gene TRBV5-1; D uncertain. The CDR3 loop spans 14 amino acids. CDR1 and CDR2 from the germline V gene are SGHRS and YFSETQ. Trimming pared 4 bases from V and 4 bases from J, leaving 11 bases between. The CDR3 protein is CASSPSVDNEKLFF. In DNA form, the CDR3 reads TGCGCCAGCAGCCCCTCGGTAGATAATGAAAAACTGTTTTTT.

The table lists this clone with a few counts. This chain connects TRBV18 to TRBJ2-7; weak D call: TRBD1 (6 bases). CDR1 is KGHSH and CDR2 is LQKENI in the germline V gene. Trimming stripped 3 bases from V and 4 bases from J, with 13 bases between. CDR3 length equals 14 residues. The CDR3 loop reads CASSPSDSTYEQYF. DNA of the CDR3: TGTGCCAGCTCACCTTCGGACAGCACATACGAGCAGTACTTC.

The chain carries TRBV14 and TRBJ1-2, with 9 bases lining up with TRBD1. Germline V gene lookup returns CDR1 SGHDN and CDR2 FVKESK. The length of the CDR3 is 15 residues. J gave up 7 bases and V 4 bases, and 10 bases lay outside the gene matches. The CDR3 DNA reads as TGTGCCAGCAGCCCCCTGACAGGGGGTAGAAGTGGCTACACCTTC. This encodes CASSPLTGGRSGYTF.